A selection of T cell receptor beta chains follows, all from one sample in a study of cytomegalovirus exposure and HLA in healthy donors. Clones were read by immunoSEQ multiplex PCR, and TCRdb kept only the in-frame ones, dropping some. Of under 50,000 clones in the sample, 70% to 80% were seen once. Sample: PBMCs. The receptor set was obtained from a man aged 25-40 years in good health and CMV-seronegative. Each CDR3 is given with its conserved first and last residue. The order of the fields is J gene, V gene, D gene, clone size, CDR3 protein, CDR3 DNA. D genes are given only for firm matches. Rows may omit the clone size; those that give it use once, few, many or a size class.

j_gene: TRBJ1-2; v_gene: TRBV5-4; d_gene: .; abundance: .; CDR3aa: CASSFGGGLGYTF; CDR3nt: TGTGCCAGCAGCTTTGGTGGGGGCTTAGGCTACACCTTC
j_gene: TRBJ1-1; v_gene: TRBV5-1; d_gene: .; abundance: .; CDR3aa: CASSRDQGFTEAFF; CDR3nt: TGCGCCAGCAGCAGAGATCAGGGGTTCACTGAAGCTTTCTTT
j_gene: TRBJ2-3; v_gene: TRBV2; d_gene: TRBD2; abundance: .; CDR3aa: CASRRVSGADTQYF; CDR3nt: TGTGCCAGCAGGAGGGTTAGCGGGGCAGATACGCAGTATTTT
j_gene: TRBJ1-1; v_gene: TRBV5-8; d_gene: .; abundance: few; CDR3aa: CASSWVQGSDTEAFF; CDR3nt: TGTGCCAGCAGCTGGGTACAGGGCTCGGACACTGAAGCTTTCTTT
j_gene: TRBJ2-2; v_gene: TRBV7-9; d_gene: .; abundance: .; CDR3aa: CASSPTPTGELFF; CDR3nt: TGTGCCAGCAGCCCAACACCCACCGGGGAGCTGTTTTTT
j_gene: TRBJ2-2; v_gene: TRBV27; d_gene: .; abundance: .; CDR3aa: CASTETGSGELFF; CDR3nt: TGTGCCAGCACCGAAACAGGCTCCGGGGAGCTGTTTTTT
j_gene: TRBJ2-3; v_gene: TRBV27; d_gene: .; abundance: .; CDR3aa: CASSPPGRTDTQYF; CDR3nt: TGTGCCAGCAGTCCACCGGGTAGAACAGATACGCAGTATTTT
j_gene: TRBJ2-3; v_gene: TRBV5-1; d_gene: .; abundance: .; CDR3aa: CASSSPSLLTDTQYF; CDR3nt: TGCGCCAGCAGCTCCCCGTCCCTCCTCACAGATACGCAGTATTTT
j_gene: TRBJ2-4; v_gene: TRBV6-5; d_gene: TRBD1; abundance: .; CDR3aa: CASSYRDRGLNIQYF; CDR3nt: TGTGCCAGCAGTTACCGGGACAGGGGTTTAAACATTCAGTACTTC
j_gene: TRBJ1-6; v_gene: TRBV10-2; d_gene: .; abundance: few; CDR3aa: CASKRPGGPSPLHF; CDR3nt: TGCGCCAGCAAGAGACCGGGAGGTCCCTCACCCCTCCACTTT
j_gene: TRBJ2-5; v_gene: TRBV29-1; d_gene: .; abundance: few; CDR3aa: CSVGPGQETQYF; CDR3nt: TGCAGCGTTGGTCCGGGCCAAGAGACCCAGTACTTC
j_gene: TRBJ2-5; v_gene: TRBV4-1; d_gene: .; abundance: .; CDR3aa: CASSQDRETQYF; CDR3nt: TGCGCCAGCAGCCAAGATCGGGAGACCCAGTACTTC
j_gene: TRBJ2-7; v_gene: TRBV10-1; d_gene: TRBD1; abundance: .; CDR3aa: CASSDPGQGYYEQYF; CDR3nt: TGCGCCAGCAGTGACCCGGGACAGGGGTACTACGAGCAGTACTTC
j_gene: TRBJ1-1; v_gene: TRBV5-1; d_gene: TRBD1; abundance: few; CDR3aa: CASSLGTGRNTEAFF; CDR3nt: TGCGCCAGCAGCTTGGGGACAGGGAGGAACACTGAAGCTTTCTTT
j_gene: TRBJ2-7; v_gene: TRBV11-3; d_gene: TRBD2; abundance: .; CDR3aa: CASSLYSGSSYEQYF; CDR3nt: TGTGCCAGCAGCTTATATAGCGGGAGTTCCTACGAGCAGTACTTC
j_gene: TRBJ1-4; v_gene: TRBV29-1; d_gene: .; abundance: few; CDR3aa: CSVEGGGREKLFF; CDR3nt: TGCAGCGTTGAAGGGGGCGGTAGGGAAAAACTGTTTTTT
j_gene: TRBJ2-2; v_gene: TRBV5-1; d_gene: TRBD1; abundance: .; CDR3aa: CASSSQGAYTGELFF; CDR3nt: TGCGCCAGCAGCTCTCAGGGGGCGTACACCGGGGAGCTGTTTTTT
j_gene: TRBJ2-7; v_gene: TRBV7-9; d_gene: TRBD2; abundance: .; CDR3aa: CASSSTSGRDMIEQYF; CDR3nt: TGTGCCAGCAGCTCAACGAGCGGGAGGGACATGATCGAGCAGTACTTC
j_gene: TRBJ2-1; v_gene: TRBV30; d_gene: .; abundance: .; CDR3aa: CAWRLGRLGDYNEQFF; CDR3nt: TGTGCCTGGAGACTAGGGCGCCTCGGTGACTACAATGAGCAGTTCTTC
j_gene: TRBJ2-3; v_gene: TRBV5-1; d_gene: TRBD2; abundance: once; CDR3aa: CASSLPGLATDTQYF; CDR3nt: TGCGCCAGCAGCCTCCCGGGACTAGCGACAGATACGCAGTATTTT
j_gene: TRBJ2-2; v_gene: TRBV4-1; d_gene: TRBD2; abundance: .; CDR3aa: CASSQGGLAGVGTGELFF; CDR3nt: TGCGCCAGCAGCCAAGGGGGACTAGCGGGAGTCGGCACCGGGGAGCTGTTTTTT
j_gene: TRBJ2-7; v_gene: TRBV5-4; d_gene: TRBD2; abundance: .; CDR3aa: CASSRIAGGIYEQYF; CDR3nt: TGTGCCAGCAGCCGAATAGCGGGAGGCATCTACGAGCAGTACTTC
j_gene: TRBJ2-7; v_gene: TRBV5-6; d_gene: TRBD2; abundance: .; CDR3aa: CASSSRSGLAGGRGQYF; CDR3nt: TGTGCCAGCAGCTCCCGGAGTGGACTAGCGGGAGGGCGCGGGCAGTACTTC
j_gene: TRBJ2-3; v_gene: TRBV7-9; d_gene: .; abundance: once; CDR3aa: CASSLSGNTDTQYF; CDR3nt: TGTGCCAGCAGCTTAAGCGGTAACACAGATACGCAGTATTTT
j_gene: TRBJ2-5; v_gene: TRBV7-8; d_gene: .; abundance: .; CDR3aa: CASSKRWGRETQYF; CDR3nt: TGTGCCAGCAGCAAGCGATGGGGGAGGGAGACCCAGTACTTC
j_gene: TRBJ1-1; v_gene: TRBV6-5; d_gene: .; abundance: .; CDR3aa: CASSSTNPTGWAEAFF; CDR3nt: TGTGCCAGCAGTTCCACCAACCCGACGGGGTGGGCTGAAGCTTTCTTT
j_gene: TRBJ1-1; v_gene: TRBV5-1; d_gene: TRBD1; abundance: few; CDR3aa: CASSSQTGVTEAFF; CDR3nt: TGCGCCAGCAGCTCCCAGACAGGGGTCACTGAAGCTTTCTTT
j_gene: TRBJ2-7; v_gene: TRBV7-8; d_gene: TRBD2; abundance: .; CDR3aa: CASSLAALAGVTYEQYF; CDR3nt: TGTGCCAGCAGCTTAGCGGCACTAGCGGGAGTTACCTACGAGCAGTACTTC
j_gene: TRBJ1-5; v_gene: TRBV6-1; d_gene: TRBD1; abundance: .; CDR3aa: CASREGQLNQPQHF; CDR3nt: TGTGCCAGCAGGGAGGGACAGCTCAATCAGCCCCAGCATTTT
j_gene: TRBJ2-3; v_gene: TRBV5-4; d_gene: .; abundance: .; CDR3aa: CASSPLRRGATDTQYF; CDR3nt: TGTGCCAGCAGCCCCCTTCGGAGGGGCGCGACAGATACGCAGTATTTT
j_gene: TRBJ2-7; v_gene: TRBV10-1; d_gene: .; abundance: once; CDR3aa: CASRQDFYEQYF; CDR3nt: TGCGCCAGCAGGCAGGACTTCTACGAGCAGTACTTC
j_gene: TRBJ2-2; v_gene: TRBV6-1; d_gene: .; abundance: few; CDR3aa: CASSQTNTGELFF; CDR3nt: TGTGCCAGCAGTCAGACGAACACCGGGGAGCTGTTTTTT
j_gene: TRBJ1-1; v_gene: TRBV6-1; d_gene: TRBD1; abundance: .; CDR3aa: CASRAGTGNTEAFF; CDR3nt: TGTGCCAGCAGGGCCGGGACAGGGAACACTGAAGCTTTCTTT
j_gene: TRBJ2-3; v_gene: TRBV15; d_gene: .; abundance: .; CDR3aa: CATSRGWSRGTDTQYF; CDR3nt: TGTGCCACCAGCAGAGGGTGGTCGAGGGGCACAGATACGCAGTATTTT
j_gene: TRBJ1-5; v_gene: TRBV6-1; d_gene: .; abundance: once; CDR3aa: CASSELGRGNQPQHF; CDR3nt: TGTGCCAGCAGTGAATTAGGGCGGGGCAATCAGCCCCAGCATTTT
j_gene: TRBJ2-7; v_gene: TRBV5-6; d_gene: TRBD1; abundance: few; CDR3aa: CASSLPTGSYEQYF; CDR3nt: TGTGCCAGCAGCTTACCGACAGGGTCCTACGAGCAGTACTTC
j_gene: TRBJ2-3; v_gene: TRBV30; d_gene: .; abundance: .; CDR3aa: CARGSADTQYF; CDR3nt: TGTGCCCGGGGGAGCGCAGATACGCAGTATTTT
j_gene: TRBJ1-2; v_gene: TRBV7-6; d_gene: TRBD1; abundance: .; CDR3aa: CASSLGGQPENYGYTF; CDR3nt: TGTGCCAGCAGCTTAGGGGGACAGCCCGAAAACTATGGCTACACCTTC
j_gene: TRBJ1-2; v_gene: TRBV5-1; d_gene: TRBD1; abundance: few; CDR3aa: CASSTGQGIMSGYTF; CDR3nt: TGCGCCAGCAGCACCGGACAGGGAATTATGTCAGGCTACACCTTC
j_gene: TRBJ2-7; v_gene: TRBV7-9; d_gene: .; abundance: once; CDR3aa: CASSLAAGSSYEQYF; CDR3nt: TGTGCCAGCAGCTTAGCGGCGGGGAGCTCCTACGAGCAGTACTTC
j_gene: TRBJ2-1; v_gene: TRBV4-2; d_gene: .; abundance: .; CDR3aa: CASSQVRGYNEQFF; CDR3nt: TGTGCCAGCAGCCAAGTCCGGGGGTACAATGAGCAGTTCTTC
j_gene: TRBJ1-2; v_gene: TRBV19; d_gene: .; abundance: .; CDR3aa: CASSPLGDYGYTF; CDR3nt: TGTGCCAGTAGTCCGCTAGGGGACTATGGCTACACCTTC
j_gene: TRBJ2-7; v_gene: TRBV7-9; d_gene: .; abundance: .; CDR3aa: CASSSTDKQYF; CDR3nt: TGTGCCAGCAGCTCGACTGATAAGCAGTACTTC
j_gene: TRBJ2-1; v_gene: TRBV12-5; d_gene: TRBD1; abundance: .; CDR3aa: CASGSVPGTGINEQFF; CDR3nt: TGTGCTAGTGGTTCCGTTCCCGGGACAGGGATCAATGAGCAGTTCTTC
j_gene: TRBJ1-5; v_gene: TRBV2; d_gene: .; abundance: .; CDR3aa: CASSEVGASNQPQHF; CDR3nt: TGTGCCAGCAGTGAAGTGGGGGCTAGCAATCAGCCCCAGCATTTT
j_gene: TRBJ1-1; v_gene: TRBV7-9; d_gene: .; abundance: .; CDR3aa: CASSARTDQNTEAFF; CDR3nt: TGTGCCAGCAGCGCCCGGACAGACCAGAACACTGAAGCTTTCTTT
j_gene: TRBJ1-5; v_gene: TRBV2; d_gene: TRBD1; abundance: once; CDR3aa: CASSRSDRGINQPQHF; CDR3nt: TGTGCCAGCAGCCGATCGGACAGGGGTATCAATCAGCCCCAGCATTTT
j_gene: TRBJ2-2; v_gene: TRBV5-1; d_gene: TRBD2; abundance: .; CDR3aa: CASSFGLAGGAELFF; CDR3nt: TGCGCCAGCAGCTTCGGACTAGCGGGAGGGGCGGAGCTGTTTTTT
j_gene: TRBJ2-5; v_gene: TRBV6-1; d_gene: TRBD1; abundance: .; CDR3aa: CASRTRGSETQYF; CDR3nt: TGTGCCAGCAGGACCAGGGGGAGCGAGACCCAGTACTTC
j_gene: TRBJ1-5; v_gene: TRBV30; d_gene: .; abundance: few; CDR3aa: CAWGTENSNQPQHF; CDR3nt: TGTGCCTGGGGAACAGAGAATAGCAATCAGCCCCAGCATTTT
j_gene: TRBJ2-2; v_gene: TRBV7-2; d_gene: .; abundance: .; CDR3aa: CASSLDFAGELFF; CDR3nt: TGTGCCAGCAGCTTAGATTTCGCCGGGGAGCTGTTTTTT
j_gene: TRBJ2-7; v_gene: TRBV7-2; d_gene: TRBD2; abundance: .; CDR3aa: CASSQTGTSGYEQYF; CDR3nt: TGTGCCAGCAGCCAAACCGGGACTAGCGGCTACGAGCAGTACTTC
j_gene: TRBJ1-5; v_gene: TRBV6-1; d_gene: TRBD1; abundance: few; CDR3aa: CASSEGGTVHQPQHF; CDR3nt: TGTGCCAGCAGTGAAGGTGGGACAGTCCATCAGCCCCAGCATTTT
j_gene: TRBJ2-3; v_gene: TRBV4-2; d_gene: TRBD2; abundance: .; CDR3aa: CASSQGWDSGSVGTDTQYF; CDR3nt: TGTGCCAGCAGCCAGGGTTGGGATAGCGGGAGTGTGGGGACAGATACGCAGTATTTT
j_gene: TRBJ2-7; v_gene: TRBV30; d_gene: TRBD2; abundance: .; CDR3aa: CAWRGGSIEQYF; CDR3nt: TGTGCCTGGAGAGGCGGGAGTATCGAGCAGTACTTC
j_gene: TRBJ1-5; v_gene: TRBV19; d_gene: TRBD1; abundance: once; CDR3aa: CATTGQFNQPQHF; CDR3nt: TGTGCCACCACGGGACAGTTCAATCAGCCCCAGCATTTT
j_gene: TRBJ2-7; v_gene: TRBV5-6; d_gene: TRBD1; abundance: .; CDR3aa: CASSLAGGQVVLTYEQYF; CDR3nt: TGTGCCAGCAGCTTGGCCGGGGGACAGGTAGTATTGACCTACGAGCAGTACTTC
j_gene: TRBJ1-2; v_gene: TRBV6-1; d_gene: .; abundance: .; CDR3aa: CASSEAADSNYGYTF; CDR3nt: TGTGCCAGCAGTGAAGCGGCGGATTCTAACTATGGCTACACCTTC
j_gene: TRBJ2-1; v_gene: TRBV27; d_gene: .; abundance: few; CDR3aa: CASGPFGAYNEQFF; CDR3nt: TGTGCCAGCGGTCCCTTCGGGGCCTACAATGAGCAGTTCTTC
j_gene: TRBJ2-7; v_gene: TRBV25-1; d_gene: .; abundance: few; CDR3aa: CASSGPRVEQYF; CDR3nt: TGTGCCAGCAGTGGACCCAGGGTCGAGCAGTACTTC